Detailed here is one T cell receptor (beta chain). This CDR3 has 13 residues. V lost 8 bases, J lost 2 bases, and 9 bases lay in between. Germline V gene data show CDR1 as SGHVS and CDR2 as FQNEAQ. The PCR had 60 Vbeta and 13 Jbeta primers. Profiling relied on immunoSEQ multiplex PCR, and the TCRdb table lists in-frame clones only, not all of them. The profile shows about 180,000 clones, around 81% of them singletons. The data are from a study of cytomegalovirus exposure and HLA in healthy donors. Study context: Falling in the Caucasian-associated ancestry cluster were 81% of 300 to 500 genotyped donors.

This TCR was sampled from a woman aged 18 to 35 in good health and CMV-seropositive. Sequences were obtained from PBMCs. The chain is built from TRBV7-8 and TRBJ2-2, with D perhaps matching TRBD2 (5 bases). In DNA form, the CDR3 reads TGTGCCAGCCGAGGAGGAAACACCGGGGAGCTGTTTTTT. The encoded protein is CASRGGNTGELFF.